The 5 T cell receptor beta chains reported below all come from one sample, sequenced in a study of shared T cell receptors in the human thymus (dated by TCRdb to the early 2020s). The library was prepared using the immunoSEQ multiplex PCR assay. TCRdb re-hosts the immuneACCESS table, in-frame sequences only. Its copies lack some clones; in the studies checked, an unresolved V gene accounts for under half of them, and the cause for the rest is not known. This sample gives around 730,000 clones in total; roughly 88% of them show up just once. Jointly, the top ten make up roughly 0.01% of the sample. This sample was shared with a second study, whose subject was human thymus T cells.

The sample was thymocytes. These receptors came from a girl in the first two years of life with a congenital heart defect. Donor details come from another sample of the same person, matched by shared clones.

J is TRBJ2-7 and V is TRBV6-1; 8 bases fit TRBD1. This CDR3 comprises 16 residues. CDR1 MNHNS and CDR2 SASEGT come from the germline V gene. The V gene end was trimmed by 4 bases and the J gene end by 1 base; junction bases not matched to a gene: 9. The DNA of the CDR3 is TGTGCCAGCAGTGCCGTCACAGGGGGAAATTCCTACGAGCAGTACTTC. Protein product: CASSAVTGGNSYEQYF.

This chain links TRBV29-1 with TRBJ2-5; 8 nucleotides align to TRBD2. CDR3 length: 16 amino acids. CDR1 and CDR2 (germline): SQVTM, ANQGSEA. After removal of 4 bases from V and 2 bases from J, the junction contained 12 bases not matched to a gene. CDR3 nucleotide sequence: TGCAGCGTTGGGGACGGGGGGGCTAAACTTCAAGAGACCCAGTACTTC. This translates into CSVGDGGAKLQETQYF.

This chain connects TRBV28 to TRBJ1-6; TRBD1 agrees at 7 bases. V dropped 5 bases and J dropped 4; count of bases not matched to a gene: 2. The germline CDR1 and CDR2 sequences are MDHEN and SYDVKM. There are 14 residues in the CDR3. CDR3 nucleotides: TGTGCCAGCAGTCCAGGGGGTTATAATTCACCCCTCCACTTT. Protein: CASSPGGYNSPLHF. The variable domain in full, with the rest retrieved from reference TRBV28 and TRBJ1-6, is DVKVTQSSRYLVKRTGEKVFLECVQDMDHENMFWYRQDPGLGLRLIYFSYDVKMKEKGDIPEGYSVSREKKERFSLILESASTNQTSMYLCASSPGGYNSPLHFGNGTRLTVT.

V gene TRBV15 combines with J gene TRBJ2-7; TRBD2 matches at 7 bases. Germline V gene lookup returns CDR1 LNHNV and CDR2 YYDKDF (reference sequence). This CDR3 has 14 residues. The junction had 5 bases not matched to a gene; V was cut back by 1 base and J by 5 bases. DNA of the CDR3: TGTGCCACCAGCAGAGGGGACTATAATGACGAGCAGTACTTC. Translating gives CATSRGDYNDEQYF.

The CDR3 sequence is CASSPFRGPTGVDTGELFF. The CDR3 nucleotides are TGTGCCAGCAGCCCATTCAGGGGGCCGACAGGGGTCGACACCGGGGAGCTGTTTTTT. The chain has TRBV11-2 and TRBJ2-2, with 8 positions matching TRBD1. Germline V CDR1 and CDR2: SGHAT, FQNNGV. There are 19 residues in the CDR3. V was pared by 5 bases and J by 3 bases, with 17 bases of the junction left unmatched.